The clone carrying this T cell receptor beta chain came up a few times. The V and J ends lost 1 base and 0 bases respectively, with 8 bases between them. The CDR3 consists of 15 residues. Germline V gene sequence: CDR1 SGHKS, CDR2 YYEKEE (reference sequence). These data come from a study of yellow fever vaccine responses in identical twins. Each CDR3 protein gets one entry after TCRdb re-called the RT-PCR reads with MiXCR. The data hold about 16,000 distinct CDR3 sequences, with approximately 82% observed a single time. Sample: T cells from blood (PBMCs), unsorted or a sorted subset (not recorded which), taken before or after yellow fever vaccination (not recorded which). The chain recombines TRBV5-5 with TRBJ2-1; D is unclear. The receptor comes from a woman aged 18 to 35 who received the yellow fever vaccine. In DNA form, the CDR3 reads TGTGCCAGCAGCTTGTTTCTCAGCTCCTACAATGAGCAGTTCTTC. The encoded protein is CASSLFLSSYNEQFF.